What follows describes a single T cell receptor (beta chain). Its antigen is currently unknown. Method: immunoSEQ multiplex PCR; TCRdb's copy keeps in-frame clones and lacks some. The table records 11,000 or so clones, about 80% of them present only once. The sample comes from a study of graft-versus-host responses after intestinal transplantation. Across the study: Multivisceral, liver-intestinal, or isolated intestinal transplants were received by the recipients. Each recipient received anti-thymocyte globulin induction, then tacrolimus and steroids for around 3 years. Study-wide results and limits: Among recipient marrow samples, GvH clones were found; some appeared first in ileum or blood. Maximum circulating GvH clone levels tracked with early post-transplant HvG decreases.

Germline V gives CDR1 MNHEY, CDR2 SVGAGI. The J segment lost 4 bases and the V segment lost 6 bases, leaving 6 bases of the junction unmatched. This CDR3 has 15 amino acids. The clonotype comes from a human patient who received an intestinal transplant, so some T cells may come from the graft donor. The input for sequencing was PBMCs, taken 494 days after intestinal transplant. The gene calls are TRBV6-5 and TRBJ2-6; 7 nucleotides match TRBD1. CDR3 sequence: CASSPTGLGANVLTF. CDR3 sequence (DNA): TGTGCCAGCAGCCCGACAGGGTTAGGGGCCAACGTCCTGACTTTC.